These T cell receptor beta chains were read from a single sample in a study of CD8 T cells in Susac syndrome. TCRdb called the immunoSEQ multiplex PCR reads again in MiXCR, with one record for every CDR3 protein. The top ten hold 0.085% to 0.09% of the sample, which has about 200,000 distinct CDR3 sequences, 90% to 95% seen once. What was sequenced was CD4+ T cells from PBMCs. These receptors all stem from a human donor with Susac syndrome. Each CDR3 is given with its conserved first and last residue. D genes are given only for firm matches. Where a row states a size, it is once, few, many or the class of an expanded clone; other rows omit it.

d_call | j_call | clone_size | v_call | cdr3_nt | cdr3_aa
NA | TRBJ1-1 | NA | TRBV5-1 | TGCGCCAGCAGCTTGGATTTTGTCGGTGAAGCTTTCTTT | CASSLDFVGEAFF
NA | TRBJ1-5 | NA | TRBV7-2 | TGTGCCAGCAGTTTACCCCATCAGCCCCAGCATTTT | CASSLPHQPQHF
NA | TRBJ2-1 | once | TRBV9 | TGTGCCAGCAGCGCATGGGGGGGCCGGGACAATGAGCAGTTCTTC | CASSAWGGRDNEQFF
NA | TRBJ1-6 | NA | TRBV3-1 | TGTGCCAGCAGCCAAAGGGGTTTGGAGAATTCACCCCTCCACTTT | CASSQRGLENSPLHF
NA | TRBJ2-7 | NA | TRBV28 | TGTGCCAGCAGTTTCGCTAGTTTTTACGAGCAGTACTTC | CASSFASFYEQYF
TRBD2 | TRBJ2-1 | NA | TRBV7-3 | TGTGCCAGCAGCCCGTCCGGGACTAGCGGGGGGGGTGAGCAGTTCTTC | CASSPSGTSGGGEQFF
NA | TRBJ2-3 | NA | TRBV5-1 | TGCGCCAGCAGCTTGGAGACTGGCACAGATACGCAGTATTTT | CASSLETGTDTQYF
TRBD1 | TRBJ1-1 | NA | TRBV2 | TGTGCCAGCAGTGAACCAGGGGGACGTCGCACTGAAGCTTTCTTT | CASSEPGGRRTEAFF
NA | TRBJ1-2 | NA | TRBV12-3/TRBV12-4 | TGTGCTACCCCAAACGGGCCGGCGCAGGGTCTTGGCTACACCTTC | CATPNGPAQGLGYTF
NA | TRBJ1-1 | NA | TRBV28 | TGTGCCAGCAGCCCAGGAGGGCAGGCTTTCTTT | CASSPGGQAFF
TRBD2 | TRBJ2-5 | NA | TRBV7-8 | TGTGCCAGCAGCCGAAGGAAGGGACTAGCGGAACAAGAGACCCAGTACTTC | CASSRRKGLAEQETQYF
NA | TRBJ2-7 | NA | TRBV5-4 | TGTGCCAGCAGCTTGCGGGGGGCCGAGGAGCAGTACTTC | CASSLRGAEEQYF
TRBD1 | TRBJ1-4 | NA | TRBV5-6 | TGTGCCAGCAGCTGGGGGACAGGGGGCGGAAATGAAAAACTGTTTTTT | CASSWGTGGGNEKLFF
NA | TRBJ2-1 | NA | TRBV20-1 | TGCAGTGCTAGGAGGGGTGTGGACCATTACAATGAGCAGTTCTTC | CSARRGVDHYNEQFF
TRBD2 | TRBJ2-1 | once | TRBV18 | TGTGCCAGCTCACCATTAGGTGCAGCGGGGGGCTACAATGAGCAGTTCTTC | CASSPLGAAGGYNEQFF
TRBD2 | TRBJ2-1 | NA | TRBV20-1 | TGCAGTGTAGCTTTCTCCTGGGGCGGGAGCGACAATGAGCAGTTCTTC | CSVAFSWGGSDNEQFF
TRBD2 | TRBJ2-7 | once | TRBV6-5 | TGTGCCAGCAGTTACTCACGACTAGCGGGCATCTACGAGCAGTACTTC | CASSYSRLAGIYEQYF
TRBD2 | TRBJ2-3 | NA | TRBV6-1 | TGTGCCAGCAGTTCGGACAGAGCGGGGGCAGATACGCAGTATTTT | CASSSDRAGADTQYF
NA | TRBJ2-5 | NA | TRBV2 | TGTGCCAGCAAGGCGGGAAAAGTGGAGACCCAGTACTTC | CASKAGKVETQYF
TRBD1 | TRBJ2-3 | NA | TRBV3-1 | TGTGCCAGCAGTCGACAGGGAACAGATACGCAGTATTTT | CASSRQGTDTQYF
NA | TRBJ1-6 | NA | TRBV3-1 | TGTGCCAGCAGCCAAGATCTTGGGCGCTCACCCCTCCACTTT | CASSQDLGRSPLHF
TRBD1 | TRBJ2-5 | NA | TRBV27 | TGTGCCAGCAGTTTTAGCCGCCCAGGGGGGACCCAGTACTTC | CASSFSRPGGTQYF
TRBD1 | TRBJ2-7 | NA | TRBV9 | TGTGCCAGCAGCGCCGGACAGGACCTATACGAGCAGTACTTC | CASSAGQDLYEQYF
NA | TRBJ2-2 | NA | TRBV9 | TGTGCCAGCAAGGAGGGTAGGAGTCGGGGAGACACCGGGGAGCTGTTTTTT | CASKEGRSRGDTGELFF
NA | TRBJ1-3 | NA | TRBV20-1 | TGCAGTGCTAGAGATGGTGGCAGGACTCTCTCTGGAAACACCATATATTTT | CSARDGGRTLSGNTIYF
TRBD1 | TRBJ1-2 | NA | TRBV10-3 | TGTGCCATCAGTTTGGGACAGGGCATTTTAGATGGCTACACCTTC | CAISLGQGILDGYTF
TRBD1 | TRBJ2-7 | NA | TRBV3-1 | TGTGCCAGCAGCCAAGATCACAGGGGGCTCTACGAGCAGTACTTC | CASSQDHRGLYEQYF
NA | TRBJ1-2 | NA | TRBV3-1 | TGTGCCAGCAGCCAAGAATTCCATGGCTACACCTTC | CASSQEFHGYTF
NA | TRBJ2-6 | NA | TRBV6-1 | TGTGCCAGCAGCCCCGGCCGGGAATCTGGGGCCAACGTCCTGACTTTC | CASSPGRESGANVLTF
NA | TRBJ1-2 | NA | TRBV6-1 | TGTGCCAGCAGTGAATTTGGATCGAGGTTCTCCTATGGCTACACCTTC | CASSEFGSRFSYGYTF
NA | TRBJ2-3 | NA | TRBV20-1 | TGCAGTGCCCCCCTTAGGGAAACAGATACGCAGTATTTT | CSAPLRETDTQYF
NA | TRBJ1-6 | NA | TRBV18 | TGTGCCAGCTCACCGGGGACACAAAATTCACCCCTCCACTTT | CASSPGTQNSPLHF
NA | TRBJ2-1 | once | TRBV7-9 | TGTGCCAGCAGCTTACCGGGACTGCGGAACAATGAGCAGTTCTTC | CASSLPGLRNNEQFF
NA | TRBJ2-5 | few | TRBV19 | TGTGCCAGTAGTACACAAGGAGAGACCCAGTACTTC | CASSTQGETQYF
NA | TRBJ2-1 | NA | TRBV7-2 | TGTGCCGGCAGCCCCGAACCCGGGGGTGAGCAGTTCTTC | CAGSPEPGGEQFF
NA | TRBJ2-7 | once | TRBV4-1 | TGCGCCAGCAGCCAAGAACGACGAGGGGGAGCCTACGAGCAGTACTTC | CASSQERRGGAYEQYF
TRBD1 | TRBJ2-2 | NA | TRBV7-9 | TGTGCCAGCAGCCCGTGGTGGGGGACAGGGGCTACCGGGGAGCTGTTTTTT | CASSPWWGTGATGELFF
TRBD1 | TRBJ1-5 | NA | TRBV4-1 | TGCGCCAGCAGCCAAGAAAGGCCAGGGGGCTGGAATCAGCCCCAGCATTTT | CASSQERPGGWNQPQHF
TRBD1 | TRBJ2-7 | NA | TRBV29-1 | TGCAGCGACCAGGGACAGCAATACGAGCAGTACTTC | CSDQGQQYEQYF
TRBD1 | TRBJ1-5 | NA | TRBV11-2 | TGTGCCAGCAGCCCAGGGGGCGAACAGCCCCAGCATTTT | CASSPGGEQPQHF
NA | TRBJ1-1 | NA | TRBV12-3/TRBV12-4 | TGTGCCAGCAGTCCTCTTGCGGGAACTGAAGCTTTCTTT | CASSPLAGTEAFF
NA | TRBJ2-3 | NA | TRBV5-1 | TGCGCCAGCAGCTTGGATCCGGGGGCAGATACGCAGTATTTT | CASSLDPGADTQYF
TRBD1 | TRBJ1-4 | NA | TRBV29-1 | TGCAGCGGAACCGGGACAGGGGATGAAAAACTGTTTTTT | CSGTGTGDEKLFF
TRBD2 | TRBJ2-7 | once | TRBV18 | TGTGCCAGCTCACCACCGGCTAGCGGCAGTGGTGAGCAGTACTTC | CASSPPASGSGEQYF
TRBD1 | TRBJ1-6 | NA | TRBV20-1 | TGCAGTGCTAGGGGACAGCCGATTCTGTCACCCCTCCACTTT | CSARGQPILSPLHF
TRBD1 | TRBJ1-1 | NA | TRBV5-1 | TGCGCCAGCAGACAGGGGGATGGGACTGAAGCTTTCTTT | CASRQGDGTEAFF